This is a list of T cell receptor beta chains from one sample in a study of blood T cell repertoires in COVID-19. Data came from immunoSEQ multiplex PCR; TCRdb stores just in-frame clones and leaves some out. The sample records approximately 430,000 clones, around 86% being singletons. The sample comprised peripheral blood. These receptors were obtained from a woman in her twenties or thirties with active or convalescent COVID-19. Each CDR3 is given with its conserved first and last residue. The order of the fields is D gene, clone size, J gene, V gene, CDR3 DNA, CDR3 protein. D genes are given only for firm matches. Some rows mark clone size as missing; the rest say once, few, many or name a class of expanded clone.

D gene: TRBD1
clone size: .
J gene: TRBJ1-2
V gene: TRBV7-2
CDR3 DNA: TGTGCCAGCAGCTTAGATGGGACAGGGTCTAACTATGGCTACACCTTC
CDR3 protein: CASSLDGTGSNYGYTF

D gene: .
clone size: .
J gene: TRBJ1-1
V gene: TRBV5-1
CDR3 DNA: TGCGCCAGCAACGGCGGTTGGGACACTGAAGCTTTCTTT
CDR3 protein: CASNGGWDTEAFF

D gene: .
clone size: .
J gene: TRBJ1-1
V gene: TRBV3-1/TRBV3-2
CDR3 DNA: TGTGCCAGCAGCCAAGGTGAGGGCGGTGAAGCTTTCTTT
CDR3 protein: CASSQGEGGEAFF

D gene: TRBD1
clone size: .
J gene: TRBJ2-7
V gene: TRBV5-1
CDR3 DNA: TGCGCCAGCAGCCCGACAGGGGGTAGTCACGAGCAGTACTTC
CDR3 protein: CASSPTGGSHEQYF

D gene: TRBD2
clone size: .
J gene: TRBJ2-1
V gene: TRBV7-2
CDR3 DNA: TGTGCCAGCAGCAGAACTAGCGGGGCCTACAATGAGCAGTTCTTC
CDR3 protein: CASSRTSGAYNEQFF

D gene: TRBD2
clone size: .
J gene: TRBJ2-7
V gene: TRBV3-1/TRBV3-2
CDR3 DNA: TGTGCCAGCAGCCCACCCGGGCGGGGGGGCCTCGAGCAGTACTTC
CDR3 protein: CASSPPGRGGLEQYF

D gene: .
clone size: .
J gene: TRBJ2-1
V gene: TRBV20-1
CDR3 DNA: TGCAGTGCTAGTAAGGGCAGGGGCGTATACAATGAGCAGTTCTTC
CDR3 protein: CSASKGRGVYNEQFF

D gene: TRBD1
clone size: .
J gene: TRBJ2-3
V gene: TRBV6-5
CDR3 DNA: TGTGCCAGCAGCCGGGACAGGGGAATGGATACGCAGTATTTT
CDR3 protein: CASSRDRGMDTQYF

D gene: .
clone size: .
J gene: TRBJ2-7
V gene: TRBV5-6
CDR3 DNA: TGTGCCAGCAGCTTGGTTGGGGCGGTGTCCTACGAGCAGTACTTC
CDR3 protein: CASSLVGAVSYEQYF

D gene: .
clone size: few
J gene: TRBJ1-1
V gene: TRBV7-9
CDR3 DNA: TGTGCCAGCAGCTATCGATGGGGGCTATCGGACACTGAAGCTTTCTTT
CDR3 protein: CASSYRWGLSDTEAFF

D gene: TRBD2
clone size: .
J gene: TRBJ2-3
V gene: TRBV3-1/TRBV3-2
CDR3 DNA: TGTGCCAGCAGCCAGCTACCGGGACTACTAACAGATACGCAGTATTTT
CDR3 protein: CASSQLPGLLTDTQYF

D gene: .
clone size: .
J gene: TRBJ1-6
V gene: TRBV30
CDR3 DNA: TGTGCCTGTAAACAGGGTCTTGGCTCACCCCTCCACTTT
CDR3 protein: CACKQGLGSPLHF

D gene: TRBD1
clone size: few
J gene: TRBJ1-2
V gene: TRBV9
CDR3 DNA: TGTGCCAGCAGCGCGGGGGACAGCAGTACTTCCAACTATGGCTACACCTTC
CDR3 protein: CASSAGDSSTSNYGYTF

D gene: TRBD2
clone size: .
J gene: TRBJ2-1
V gene: TRBV18
CDR3 DNA: TGTGCCAGCTCACCTGAACTAGCGGGGACCAATGAGCAGTTCTTC
CDR3 protein: CASSPELAGTNEQFF

D gene: TRBD1
clone size: .
J gene: TRBJ1-5
V gene: TRBV28
CDR3 DNA: TGTGCCGGTGGACAGGGGGATCTTAATCAGCCCCAGCATTTT
CDR3 protein: CAGGQGDLNQPQHF

D gene: TRBD2
clone size: .
J gene: TRBJ2-1
V gene: TRBV9
CDR3 DNA: TGTGCCAGCACCCGGACTAGCGGCAACTACAATGAGCAGTTCTTC
CDR3 protein: CASTRTSGNYNEQFF

D gene: TRBD1
clone size: few
J gene: TRBJ1-5
V gene: TRBV18
CDR3 DNA: TGTGCCAGCTCACCAGACCACGGACAGGGAAATCAGCCCCAGCATTTT
CDR3 protein: CASSPDHGQGNQPQHF

D gene: .
clone size: once
J gene: TRBJ2-2
V gene: TRBV2
CDR3 DNA: TGTGCCAGCAGTGAGGGCTTCCTGGACACCGGGGAGCTGTTTTTT
CDR3 protein: CASSEGFLDTGELFF

D gene: .
clone size: once
J gene: TRBJ2-1
V gene: TRBV5-1
CDR3 DNA: TGCGCCAGCAGCCTAGACTTGAGCTCCTACAATGAGCAGTTCTTC
CDR3 protein: CASSLDLSSYNEQFF

D gene: TRBD1
clone size: .
J gene: TRBJ2-5
V gene: TRBV9
CDR3 DNA: TGTGCCAGCAGCGTAGGGGGACAGGGGGCCGAGACCCAGTACTTC
CDR3 protein: CASSVGGQGAETQYF

D gene: .
clone size: .
J gene: TRBJ2-1
V gene: TRBV5-8
CDR3 DNA: TGTGCCAGCTGGGGGCACAGCCTCAATGAGCAGTTCTTC
CDR3 protein: CASWGHSLNEQFF

D gene: TRBD2
clone size: once
J gene: TRBJ2-7
V gene: TRBV4-1
CDR3 DNA: TGCGCCAGCAGCTGGAGGACGGAGCGGGGCGAGCAGTACTTC
CDR3 protein: CASSWRTERGEQYF

D gene: TRBD1
clone size: .
J gene: TRBJ2-7
V gene: TRBV10-2
CDR3 DNA: TGCGCCATCGGGACAGGGGGTTACGAGCAGTACTTC
CDR3 protein: CAIGTGGYEQYF

D gene: TRBD2
clone size: .
J gene: TRBJ2-2
V gene: TRBV4-1
CDR3 DNA: TGCGCCAGCAGTCAGGGGTTTAGCGGGATGGGTACCGGGGAGCTGTTTTTT
CDR3 protein: CASSQGFSGMGTGELFF

D gene: TRBD1
clone size: .
J gene: TRBJ1-1
V gene: TRBV5-8
CDR3 DNA: TGTGCCAGCAGCCTGGGACAGCCGATGAACACTGAAGCTTTCTTT
CDR3 protein: CASSLGQPMNTEAFF

D gene: TRBD1
clone size: .
J gene: TRBJ1-2
V gene: TRBV5-6
CDR3 DNA: TGTGCCAGCAGCCGGGACAGGAACTATGGCTACACCTTC
CDR3 protein: CASSRDRNYGYTF

D gene: .
clone size: .
J gene: TRBJ2-3
V gene: TRBV5-5
CDR3 DNA: TGTGCCAGCAGCTATCTACAGAGTCCCATTTCCGCAGATACGCAGTATTTT
CDR3 protein: CASSYLQSPISADTQYF

D gene: TRBD1
clone size: once
J gene: TRBJ2-5
V gene: TRBV5-1
CDR3 DNA: TGCGCCAGCAGCTTACCCCGGGACAGTTATTTTTTTGATCAAGAGACCCAGTACTTC
CDR3 protein: CASSLPRDSYFFDQETQYF

D gene: .
clone size: .
J gene: TRBJ1-1
V gene: TRBV7-8
CDR3 DNA: TGTGCCAGCAGCCTACTGCAGGGCCAAGCTTTCTTT
CDR3 protein: CASSLLQGQAFF

D gene: .
clone size: once
J gene: TRBJ1-3
V gene: TRBV5-1
CDR3 DNA: TGCGCCAGCAGCTTGGGATCCAACTTGAACACCATATATTTT
CDR3 protein: CASSLGSNLNTIYF

D gene: TRBD1
clone size: once
J gene: TRBJ2-7
V gene: TRBV6-5
CDR3 DNA: TGTGCCAGCAGTACGGACAGGTCCTACGAGCAGTACTTC
CDR3 protein: CASSTDRSYEQYF

D gene: TRBD1
clone size: .
J gene: TRBJ1-6
V gene: TRBV11-2
CDR3 DNA: TGTGCCAGCAGCCTGGGACAGGGGCCTAATTCACCCCTCCACTTT
CDR3 protein: CASSLGQGPNSPLHF

D gene: TRBD2
clone size: .
J gene: TRBJ2-2
V gene: TRBV10-3
CDR3 DNA: TGTGCCATCAGGTCTAGCGGGCCAAACACCGGGGAGCTGTTTTTT
CDR3 protein: CAIRSSGPNTGELFF

D gene: .
clone size: .
J gene: TRBJ2-1
V gene: TRBV4-2
CDR3 DNA: TGTGCCAGCAGCCAAGAGAGGAGGGCCGGGTCAAATGAGCAGTTCTTC
CDR3 protein: CASSQERRAGSNEQFF

D gene: TRBD2
clone size: .
J gene: TRBJ2-1
V gene: TRBV29-1
CDR3 DNA: TGCAGCGTTGAGGGTCATAGCGGGCCCTACAATGAGCAGTTCTTC
CDR3 protein: CSVEGHSGPYNEQFF

D gene: TRBD1
clone size: .
J gene: TRBJ1-1
V gene: TRBV28
CDR3 DNA: TGTGCCAGCAGTCCGGGACAGGGATTTTCAGGAGCTTTCTTT
CDR3 protein: CASSPGQGFSGAFF

D gene: TRBD2
clone size: once
J gene: TRBJ2-3
V gene: TRBV13
CDR3 DNA: TGTGCCAGCAGCCAGAGCGGGAGTGGTGCAGATACGCAGTATTTT
CDR3 protein: CASSQSGSGADTQYF

D gene: TRBD2
clone size: once
J gene: TRBJ2-7
V gene: TRBV2
CDR3 DNA: TGTGCCAGCGGCGGGGGGGCCAGCTACGAGCAGTACTTC
CDR3 protein: CASGGGASYEQYF

D gene: .
clone size: .
J gene: TRBJ1-1
V gene: TRBV2
CDR3 DNA: TGTGCCAGCAGAGTGGAGGGGTGGGGGAACACTGAAGCTTTCTTT
CDR3 protein: CASRVEGWGNTEAFF

D gene: .
clone size: .
J gene: TRBJ2-7
V gene: TRBV5-6
CDR3 DNA: TGTGCCAGCAGCCCGCCCGCGGGTCCTTACGAGCAGTACTTC
CDR3 protein: CASSPPAGPYEQYF